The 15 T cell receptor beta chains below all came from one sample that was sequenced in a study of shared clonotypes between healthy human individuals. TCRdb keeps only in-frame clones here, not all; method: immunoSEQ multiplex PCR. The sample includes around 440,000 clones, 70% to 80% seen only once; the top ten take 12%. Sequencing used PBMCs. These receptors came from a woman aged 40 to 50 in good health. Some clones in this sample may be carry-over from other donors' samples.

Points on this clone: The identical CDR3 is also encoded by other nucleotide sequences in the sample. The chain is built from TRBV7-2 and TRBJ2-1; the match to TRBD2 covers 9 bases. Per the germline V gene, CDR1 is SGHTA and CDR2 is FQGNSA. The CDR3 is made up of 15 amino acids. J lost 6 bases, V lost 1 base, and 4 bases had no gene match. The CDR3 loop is CASSLVSGSPNEQFF. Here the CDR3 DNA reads TGTGCCAGCAGCTTAGTTAGCGGGAGCCCCAATGAGCAGTTCTTC. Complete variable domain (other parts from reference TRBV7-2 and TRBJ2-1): GAGVSQSPSNKVTEKGKDVELRCDPISGHTALYWYRQSLGQGLEFLIYFQGNSAPDKSGLPSDRFSAERTGGSVSTLTIQRTQQEDSAVYLCASSLVSGSPNEQFFGPGTRLTVL.

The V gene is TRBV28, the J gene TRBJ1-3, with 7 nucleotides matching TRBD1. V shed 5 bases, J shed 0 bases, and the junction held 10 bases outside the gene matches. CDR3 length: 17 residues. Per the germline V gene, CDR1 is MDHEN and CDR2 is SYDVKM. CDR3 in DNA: TGTGCCAGCAGTGGGGGACAGCCGGAGAACTCTGGAAACACCATATATTTT. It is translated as CASSGGQPENSGNTIYF.

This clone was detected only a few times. The CDR3 sequence is CASSLGLAGAPPYEQYF. CDR3 DNA: TGTGCCAGCAGCTTGGGACTAGCGGGCGCTCCCCCCTACGAGCAGTACTTC. The chain carries TRBV7-9 and TRBJ2-7, with 12 bases fitting TRBD2. V dropped 3 bases and J dropped 2; count of bases not matched to a gene: 8. The CDR3 sequence is 17 residues long. In germline, CDR1 is SEHNR, CDR2 FQNEAQ (reference sequence).

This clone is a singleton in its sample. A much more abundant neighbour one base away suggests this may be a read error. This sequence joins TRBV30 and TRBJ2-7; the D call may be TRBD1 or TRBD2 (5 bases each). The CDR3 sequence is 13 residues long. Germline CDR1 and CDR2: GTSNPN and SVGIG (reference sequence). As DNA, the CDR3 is TGTGCCTGGGGAGAGGGCAGGGATTACGAGCGGTACTTC. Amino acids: CAWGEGRDYERYF.

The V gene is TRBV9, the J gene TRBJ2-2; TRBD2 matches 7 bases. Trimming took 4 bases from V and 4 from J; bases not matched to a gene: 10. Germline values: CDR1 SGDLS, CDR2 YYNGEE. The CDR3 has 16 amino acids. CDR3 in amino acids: CASSPLADDGTGELFF. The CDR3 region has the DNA TGTGCCAGCAGCCCCCTAGCGGACGATGGCACCGGGGAGCTGTTTTTT.

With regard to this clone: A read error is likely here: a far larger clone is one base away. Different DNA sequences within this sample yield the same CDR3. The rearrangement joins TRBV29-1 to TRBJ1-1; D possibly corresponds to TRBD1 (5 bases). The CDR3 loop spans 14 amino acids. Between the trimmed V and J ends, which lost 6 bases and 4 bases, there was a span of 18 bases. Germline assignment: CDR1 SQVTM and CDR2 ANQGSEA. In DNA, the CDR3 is TGCAGCGTGGCTAGGGGATCTGGCGGCACTGAAGCTTTCTTT. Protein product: CSVARGSGGTEAFF.

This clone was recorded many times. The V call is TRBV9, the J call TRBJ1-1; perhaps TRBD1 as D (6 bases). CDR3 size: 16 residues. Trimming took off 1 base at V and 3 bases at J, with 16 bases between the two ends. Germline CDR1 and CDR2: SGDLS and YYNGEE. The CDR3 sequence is CASSVTQGPRDTEAFF. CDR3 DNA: TGTGCCAGCAGCGTAACTCAGGGGCCGAGGGACACTGAAGCTTTCTTT.

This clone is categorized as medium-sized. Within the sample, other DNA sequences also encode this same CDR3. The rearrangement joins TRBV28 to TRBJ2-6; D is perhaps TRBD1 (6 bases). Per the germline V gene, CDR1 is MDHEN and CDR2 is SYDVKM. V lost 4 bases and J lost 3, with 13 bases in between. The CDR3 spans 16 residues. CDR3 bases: TGTGCCAGCAGTTCCGGACAGTTAGATGGGGCCAACGTCCTGACTTTC. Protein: CASSSGQLDGANVLTF. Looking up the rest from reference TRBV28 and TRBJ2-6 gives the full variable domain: DVKVTQSSRYLVKRTGEKVFLECVQDMDHENMFWYRQDPGLGLRLIYFSYDVKMKEKGDIPEGYSVSREKKERFSLILESASTNQTSMYLCASSSGQLDGANVLTFGAGSRLTVL.

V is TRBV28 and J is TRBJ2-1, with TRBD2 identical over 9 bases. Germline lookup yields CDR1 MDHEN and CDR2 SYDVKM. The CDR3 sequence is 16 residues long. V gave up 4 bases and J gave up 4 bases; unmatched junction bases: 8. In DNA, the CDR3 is TGTGCCAGCAGTTCCCAAAGGCTAGCGGGGTACAATGAGCAGTTCTTC. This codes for CASSSQRLAGYNEQFF.

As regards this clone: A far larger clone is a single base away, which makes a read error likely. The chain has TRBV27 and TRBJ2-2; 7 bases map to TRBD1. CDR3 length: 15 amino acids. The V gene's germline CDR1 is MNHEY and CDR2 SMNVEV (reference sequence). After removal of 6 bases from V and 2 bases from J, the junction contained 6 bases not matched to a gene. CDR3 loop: CASSLDRANTGELFF. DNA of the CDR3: TGTGCCAGCAGCTTAGACAGGGCCAACACCGGGGAGCTGTTTTTT.

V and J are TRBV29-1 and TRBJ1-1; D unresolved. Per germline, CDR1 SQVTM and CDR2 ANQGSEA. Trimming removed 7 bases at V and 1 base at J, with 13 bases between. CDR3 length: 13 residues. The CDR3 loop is CSAERQANTEAFF. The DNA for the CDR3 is TGCAGCGCCGAGAGGCAGGCGAACACTGAAGCTTTCTTT. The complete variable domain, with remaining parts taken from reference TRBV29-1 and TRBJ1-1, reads SAVISQKPSRDICQRGTSLTIQCQVDSQVTMMFWYRQQPGQSLTLIATANQGSEATYESGFVIDKFPISRPNLTFSTLTVSNMSPEDSSIYLCSAERQANTEAFFGQGTRLTVV.

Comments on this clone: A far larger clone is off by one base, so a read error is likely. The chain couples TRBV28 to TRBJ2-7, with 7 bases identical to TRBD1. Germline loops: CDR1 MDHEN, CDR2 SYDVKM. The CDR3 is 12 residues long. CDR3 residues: CDSSPPRTGQYF. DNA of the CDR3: TGTGACAGCAGTCCTCCCCGGACAGGGCAGTACTTC.

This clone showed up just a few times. CDR3 in amino acids: CASSVSPQVRVREQYF. The CDR3 DNA reads as TGTGCCAGCTCCGTGTCTCCCCAGGTGCGGGTACGGGAGCAGTACTTC. This chain uses TRBV18 with TRBJ2-5; tentatively, D is TRBD2 (6 bases). This CDR3 has 16 residues. Trimming took off 6 bases at V and 11 bases at J, with 28 bases between the two ends. Germline lookup yields CDR1 KGHSH and CDR2 LQKENI.

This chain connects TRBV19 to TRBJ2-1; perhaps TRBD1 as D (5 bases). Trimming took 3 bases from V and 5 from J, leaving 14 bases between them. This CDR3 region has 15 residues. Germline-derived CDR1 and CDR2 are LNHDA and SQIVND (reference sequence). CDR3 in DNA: TGTGCCAGTAGTATGAGGTGGGGCTTGCACAATGAGCAGTTCTTC. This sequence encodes CASSMRWGLHNEQFF.

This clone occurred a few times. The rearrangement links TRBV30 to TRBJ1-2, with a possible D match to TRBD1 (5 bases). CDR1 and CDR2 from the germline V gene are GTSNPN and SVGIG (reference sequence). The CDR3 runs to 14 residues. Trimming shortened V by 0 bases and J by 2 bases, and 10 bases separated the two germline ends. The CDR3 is CAWSVPGTNYGYTF. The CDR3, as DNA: TGTGCCTGGAGTGTACCGGGGACCAACTATGGCTACACCTTC.